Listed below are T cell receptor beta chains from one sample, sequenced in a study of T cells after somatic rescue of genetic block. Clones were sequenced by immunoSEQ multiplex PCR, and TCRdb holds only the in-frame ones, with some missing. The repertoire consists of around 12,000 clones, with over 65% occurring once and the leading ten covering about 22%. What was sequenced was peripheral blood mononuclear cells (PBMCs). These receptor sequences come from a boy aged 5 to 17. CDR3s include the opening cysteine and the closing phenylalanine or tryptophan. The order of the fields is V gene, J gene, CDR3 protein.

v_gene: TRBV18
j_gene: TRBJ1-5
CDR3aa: CASSPTTGGSNQPQHF

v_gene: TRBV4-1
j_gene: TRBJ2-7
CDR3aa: CASSPTAPDRSSYEQYF

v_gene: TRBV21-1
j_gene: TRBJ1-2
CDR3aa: CATTYGTGAKRETNYGYTF

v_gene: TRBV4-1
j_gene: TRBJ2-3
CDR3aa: CASSQDSAYTDTQYF

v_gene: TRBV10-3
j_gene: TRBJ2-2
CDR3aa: CAISELPGQISFATANTGELFF

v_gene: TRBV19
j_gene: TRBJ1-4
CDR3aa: CEGPNEKLFF

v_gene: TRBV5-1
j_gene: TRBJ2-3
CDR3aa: CASSLKETQYF

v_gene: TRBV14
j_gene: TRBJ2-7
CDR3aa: CASSVRKGREQYF

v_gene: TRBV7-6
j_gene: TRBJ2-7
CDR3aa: CASSLESQRTTYEQYF

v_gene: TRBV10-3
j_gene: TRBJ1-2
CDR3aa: CAIRDLDRDYYGYTF

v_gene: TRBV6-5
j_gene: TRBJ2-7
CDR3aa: CASSYSGTGGTYEQYF

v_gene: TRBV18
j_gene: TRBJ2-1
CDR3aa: CASSPRTLSSYNEQFF

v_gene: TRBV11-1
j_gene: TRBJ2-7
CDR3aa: CASSFGGLSYEQYF

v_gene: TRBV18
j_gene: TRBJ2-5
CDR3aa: CASSPSYQETQYF

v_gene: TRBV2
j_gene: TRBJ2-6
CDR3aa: CASLKGLGRISGANVLTF

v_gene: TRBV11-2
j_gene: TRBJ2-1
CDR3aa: CASSLDLPSLHEQFF

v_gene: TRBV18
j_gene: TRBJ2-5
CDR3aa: CASSPWDRAQETQYF

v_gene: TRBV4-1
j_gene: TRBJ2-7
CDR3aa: CASSHNSGASSYEQYF

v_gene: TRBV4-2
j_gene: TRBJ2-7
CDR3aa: CASSQGGQGLYEQYF

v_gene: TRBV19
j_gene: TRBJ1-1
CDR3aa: CASSIKGPGREAFF

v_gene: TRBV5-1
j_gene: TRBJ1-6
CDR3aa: CASSWDRDSPLHF

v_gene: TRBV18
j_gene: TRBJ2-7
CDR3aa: CASSPPWGSSYEQYF

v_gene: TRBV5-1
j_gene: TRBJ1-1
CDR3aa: CASSFAGGTEAFF

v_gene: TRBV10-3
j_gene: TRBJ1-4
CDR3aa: CATRDNEKLFF

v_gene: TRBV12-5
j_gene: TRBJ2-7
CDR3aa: CASGLVTGTGPYEQYF

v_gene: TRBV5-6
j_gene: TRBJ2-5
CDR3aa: CASRNRGQGAIRETQYF

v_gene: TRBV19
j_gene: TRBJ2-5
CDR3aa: CASSMVLAGAETQYF

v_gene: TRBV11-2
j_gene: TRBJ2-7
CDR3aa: CASSFWDEQYF

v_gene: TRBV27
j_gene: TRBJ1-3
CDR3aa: CASRPTGVGNTIYF